This record concerns one T cell receptor beta chain sequence. Its antigen is still unknown. This CDR3 is 16 amino acids long. Germline assignment: CDR1 SGHTA and CDR2 FQGNSA. The V and J ends lost 0 bases and 7 bases respectively, with 18 bases between them. These data belong to a study of shared clonotypes between healthy human individuals. Notes on the study in general: Among non-shared clonotypes, generation probabilities were lower than among those shared by all four donors.

Data came from immunoSEQ multiplex PCR; TCRdb stores just in-frame clones and leaves some out. The sample carries about 2,500,000 clones, around 94% recorded once. The chain has TRBV7-2 and TRBJ2-5; D is perhaps TRBD1 or TRBD2 (5 bases each). The source is a young man in good health. The material sequenced was naive CD4+ T cells sorted from blood. Stated subset: CD45RA+ positively selected. This CDR3 is CASSLARDGGSGTQYF. The CDR3, as DNA: TGTGCCAGCAGCTTAGCCCGGGACGGCGGATCGGGGACCCAGTACTTC.